The sequence of this T cell receptor (beta chain) was determined in a study of somatic mutations in T cells in chronic GVHD (dated by TCRdb to 2018 to 2020). From its cysteine to its phenylalanine, the CDR3 spans 13 amino acids. The kept DNA is CDR3 alone, 39 bases in frame from the first base. Cut back by 4 bases and 0 bases, the V and J ends lie 8 bases apart. From the germline V gene, CDR1 is SGHTS and CDR2 is YDEGEE. For sorting, staining was done with anti-CD3, anti-CD4, anti-CD8 and a Vbeta20 antibody from the IOTest Beta Mark kit on a FACSAria III, reaching purity above 98%. Peripheral blood was collected in sodium heparin tubes and mononuclear cells were isolated by Ficoll-Paque PLUS density gradient centrifugation. CD4+ Vbeta20+, CD4+ Vbeta20-, and CD8+ T cell fractions were FACS-sorted before TCRbeta deep sequencing. Isolated genomic DNA was used for TCRbeta deep sequencing. The immunoSEQ assay, provided as a commercial service, was used for both TCRbeta CDR3 sequencing and the initial data processing. In the source study's methods: IMGT was used to annotate V, D, J genes, while reads were demultiplexed, adapter and primer sequences were stripped out, and similar clones were merged through frequency-ratio clustering. Drawn from immuneACCESS, this table holds only the in-frame rearrangements with V and J called that TCRdb kept. Clones are partly lost; checked studies trace under half to an unresolved V gene and leave the rest unexplained. Clone size and V and J calls were adopted from that table, with D and trimming inferred from the DNA. A total of around 13,000 clones appear in this sample, around 80% of them only once. 32% of the sample comes from the top ten.

A remark on this clone: The antigen this receptor binds is unknown. It has no much larger one-base neighbor in the sample; base qualities were not kept.

Specimen: Vbeta20-negative CD4+ T cells from blood. Interpreted using the paper, the cell subset or site label stands for: CD4+ T cells sorted as TCR Vbeta20 negative by flow cytometry. This TCR was sampled from a male patient between 50 and 60 years old with chronic graft-versus-host disease. Once a transplant has taken place, some T cells may be donor derived. The chain joins TRBV5-8 to TRBJ2-7; the D region possibly corresponds to TRBD1 (5 bases align). CDR3 region: CASSAGRSYEQYF. The sequenced DNA is TGTGCCAGCAGCGCAGGGCGCTCCTACGAGCAGTACTTC.